What follows are 12 T cell receptor beta chains derived from one specimen sequenced in a study of blood T cell repertoires in COVID-19. Assay used: immunoSEQ multiplex PCR; TCRdb lists only in-frame clones, some missing. The table records 300,000 to 350,000 clones, roughly 90% of them present only once. The sample taken for sequencing was peripheral blood. The origin of the receptors is a woman aged 25-40 years with COVID-19, enrolled during active disease.

This clone was seen more than once but under ten times. The V and J genes are TRBV5-4 and TRBJ2-1, with D tentatively TRBD1 (5 bases). Between the trimmed V and J ends, which lost 0 bases and 2 bases, there was a span of 9 bases. Looked up from germline, CDR1 is SGHNT and CDR2 is YYREEE (reference sequence). This CDR3 region has 15 residues. The CDR3 loop reads CASSLGREPYNEQFF. Written as DNA, the CDR3 is TGTGCCAGCAGCTTGGGCAGGGAACCCTACAATGAGCAGTTCTTC.

The chain employs TRBV5-4 and TRBJ2-5; 8 bases agree with TRBD1. The V and J ends lost 0 bases and 1 base, in that order; junction bases with no gene match: 5. CDR1 is SGHNT and CDR2 is YYREEE in the germline V gene (reference sequence). CDR3 length: 16 residues. CDR3 bases: TGTGCCAGCAGCTTGGCCCCAGGGGGCGGCCAAGAGACCCAGTACTTC. Its translation: CASSLAPGGGQETQYF.

This clone was seen once. This chain joins TRBV4-1 and TRBJ1-1, with 8 bases aligning to TRBD1. V gave up 1 base and J gave up 8 bases; unmatched junction bases: 6. The CDR3 has 14 amino acids. The germline V gene encodes CDR1 MGHRA and CDR2 YSYEKL. The CDR3 loop reads CASSQGDRSTEAFF. In DNA form, the CDR3 reads TGCGCCAGCAGCCAAGGGGACAGGTCCACCGAAGCTTTCTTT.

As concerns this clone: This sample also contains other DNA sequences that code for the same CDR3. The chain uses TRBV27 and TRBJ2-1; tentatively, D is TRBD2 (5 bases). The CDR3 covers 14 residues. Trimming cost V 2 bases and J 2 bases, with 7 bases left between them. CDR1 and CDR2 (germline): MNHEY, SMNVEV (reference sequence). CDR3 amino acids: CASSLSGTYNEQFF. The DNA of the CDR3 is TGTGCCAGCAGTTTAAGCGGTACCTACAATGAGCAGTTCTTC.

The rearrangement uses TRBV28 and TRBJ1-2, with D unresolved. V was cut by 4 bases and J by 4 bases, with 7 bases left in between. CDR3 length: 12 residues. Germline values: CDR1 MDHEN, CDR2 SYDVKM. CDR3: CASSSRFYGYTF. The CDR3 coding sequence is TGTGCCAGCAGTTCTCGGTTCTATGGCTACACCTTC.

This clone is a singleton in its sample. This sequence joins TRBV2 and TRBJ2-5; 9 bases are a match to TRBD1. CDR3 length: 15 residues. V shed 6 bases and J 5 bases; nucleotides not matched to a gene: 10. In germline, CDR1 is SNHLY, CDR2 FYNNEI. The CDR3 reads CASSEDRGSRETQYF. The CDR3 nucleotides read TGTGCCAGCAGCGAGGACAGGGGATCGCGGGAGACCCAGTACTTC.

V and J are TRBV7-6 and TRBJ1-4; the D gene is possibly TRBD1 (6 bases). V dropped 5 bases and J dropped 0 bases, with 13 bases sitting between them. CDR1 is SGHVS and CDR2 is FNYEAQ in the germline V gene. CDR3 length: 16 amino acids. The CDR3 reads CASSLDRLTTNEKLFF. For the CDR3, the DNA is TGTGCCAGCAGCCTAGACAGGCTGACAACTAATGAAAAACTGTTTTTT.

V usage is TRBV4-1 and J usage is TRBJ1-4; maybe TRBD1 (6 bases). The V end was cut by 2 bases, the J end by 8 bases, with 15 bases between. Germline CDR1 and CDR2: MGHRA and YSYEKL. This CDR3 has 15 residues. CDR3: CASSQRDIVGEKLFF. The DNA for the CDR3 is TGCGCCAGCAGCCAACGGGACATTGTGGGCGAAAAACTGTTTTTT.

The rearrangement uses TRBV28 and TRBJ1-1, with D possibly being TRBD1 (6 bases). CDR3 length equals 16 residues. Germline V gives CDR1 MDHEN, CDR2 SYDVKM. V dropped 5 bases and J dropped 9 bases, with 25 bases sitting between them. This chain's CDR3 is CASSTWGRGTPFKAFF. The CDR3 coding sequence is TGTGCCAGCAGTACTTGGGGCAGGGGAACCCCCTTCAAAGCTTTCTTT.

V is TRBV5-6 and J is TRBJ1-6, with unresolved D. CDR1 is SGHDT and CDR2 is YYEEEE in the germline V gene. The CDR3 sequence is 14 residues long. The V end lost 6 bases, the J end lost 9 bases, and 16 bases lay between the germline ends. In nucleotides, the CDR3 is TGTGCCAGCACAGACCCAACACGGGGTTCACCCCTCCACTTT. It is translated as CASTDPTRGSPLHF.

This clone has just one count. The V gene is TRBV6-5, the J gene TRBJ2-1, with TRBD2 matching 11 bases. CDR3 length: 14 residues. V lost 7 bases, J lost 8 bases, and 7 bases stayed unmatched. Germline CDR1 and CDR2: MNHEY and SVGAGI. DNA of the CDR3: TGTGCCAGCAAACTAGCGGGAGAGTGGTATGAGCAGTTCTTC. This codes for CASKLAGEWYEQFF.

CDR3 sequence reads: CASSHVNEQFF. The CDR3 DNA follows: TGTGCCAGCAGCCACGTCAATGAGCAGTTCTTC. This chain connects TRBV3-1 (or the pseudogene TRBV3-2) to TRBJ2-1; D remains ambiguous. Germline CDR1 LGHDT, CDR2 YNNKEL (reference sequence). V dropped 3 bases and J dropped 6 bases, with 3 bases sitting between them. This CDR3 region has 11 residues.